This entry features one T cell receptor beta chain sequence. Both 60 Vbeta primers and 13 Jbeta primers went into the PCR. Sequencing was performed with immunoSEQ multiplex PCR; in TCRdb, only in-frame clones are kept and a portion is missing. Counted here are approximately 110,000 clones, less than 80% occurring once; the ten biggest clones make up about 8%. The data belong to a study of cytomegalovirus exposure and HLA in healthy donors. J gave up 6 bases and V 5 bases, and 11 bases lay outside the gene matches. CDR1 is SGHTA, CDR2 FQGNSA, per germline. This CDR3 spans 15 amino acids. Sequences were obtained from PBMCs. This sequence joins TRBV7-2 and TRBJ1-2; 8 bases line up with TRBD1. This clonotype was obtained from a woman in her forties or fifties in good health and CMV-seropositive. The DNA for the CDR3 is TGTGCCAGCAGCCCAGGACAGGGCACGAGCAATGGCTACACCTTC. Its protein product is CASSPGQGTSNGYTF. Based on the CDR3 plus reference TRBV7-2 and TRBJ1-2, the full variable domain is GAGVSQSPSNKVTEKGKDVELRCDPISGHTALYWYRQSLGQGLEFLIYFQGNSAPDKSGLPSDRFSAERTGGSVSTLTIQRTQQEDSAVYLCASSPGQGTSNGYTFGSGTRLTVV.